The text below deals with one T cell receptor (beta chain). Its specificity is not known. TCRdb keeps only in-frame clones here, not all; method: immunoSEQ multiplex PCR. The sample records hundreds of thousands of clones, more than 65% being singletons. These data come from a study of cytotoxic CD8 clonotypes in ibrutinib-treated CLL. Study-wide results and limits: Public clonotypes were seen rarely and were contracted or stable on treatment.

There are 16 residues in the CDR3. The junction had 10 bases not matched to a gene; V was cut back by 4 bases and J by 8 bases. CDR1 is MGHDK, CDR2 SYGVNS, per germline. The V gene is TRBV25-1, the J gene TRBJ2-1; the match to TRBD2 covers 11 bases. The clonotype was recovered from a human donor with chronic lymphocytic leukemia. Sequences were derived from PBMCs, sampled before ibrutinib treatment. The CDR3, as DNA: TGTGCCAGCAGTGCGAAACTAGCGGGAGTAGTGCATGAGCAGTTCTTC. Encoded protein: CASSAKLAGVVHEQFF.